The present T cell receptor beta chain was sequenced within a study of graft-versus-host responses after intestinal transplantation. The data were produced by immunoSEQ multiplex PCR, yet TCRdb's version contains in-frame clones alone and is incomplete. The sample yields 50,000 to 75,000 clones, roughly nine tenths seen once. Broader study findings: Analysis identified GvH clones in recipient marrow, with some appearing first in ileum or blood.

As regards this clone: Its antigen is unknown.

CDR1 and CDR2 (germline): MNHNS, SASEGT. The CDR3 covers 13 residues. V dropped 7 bases and J dropped 3; count of bases not matched to a gene: 5. The receptor comes from a human donor who was the organ donor for an intestinal transplant. V usage is TRBV6-1 and J usage is TRBJ2-7, with 8 bases aligning to TRBD2. The starting material was unstimulated CD8+ T cells sorted from spleen or lymph node cells, obtained before transplant. The CDR3 region is CASKAGVDYEQYF. The CDR3 nucleotides read TGTGCCAGCAAAGCGGGAGTAGACTACGAGCAGTACTTC.